Shown below are 25 T cell receptor beta chains from a single sample sequenced in a study of blood T cell repertoires in COVID-19. The method was immunoSEQ multiplex PCR; TCRdb's version includes in-frame clones alone and lacks a portion of them. This table has 250,000 to 350,000 clones, approximately 86% appearing once. Sequencing was carried out using PBMCs or T cells enriched from blood (not recorded which). All receptors come from a woman aged 25 to 39 who had recovered from COVID-19.

This clone was recorded once. This sequence joins TRBV18 and TRBJ2-3; D ambiguous. V lost 3 bases and J 0 bases, leaving 13 bases between the germline ends. The CDR3 runs to 16 residues. The V gene's germline CDR1 is KGHSH and CDR2 LQKENI. The CDR3 here is CASSPLPVSSTDTQYF. The CDR3 DNA is TGTGCCAGCTCACCCCTCCCGGTATCTAGCACAGATACGCAGTATTTT.

The CDR3: CASSLNNRGDTEAFF. For the CDR3, the DNA is TGTGCCAGCAGCTTAAACAACAGGGGGGATACTGAAGCTTTCTTT. The rearrangement joins TRBV7-3 to TRBJ1-1, with 8 bases aligning to TRBD1. The CDR3 spans 15 residues. J was trimmed by 5 bases and V by 1 base; bases with no gene match: 6. Germline assignment: CDR1 SGHTA and CDR2 FQGTGA. The full variable domain, rest sourced from reference TRBV7-3 and TRBJ1-1, is GAGVSQTPSNKVTEKGKYVELRCDPISGHTALYWYRQSLGQGPEFLIYFQGTGAADDSGLPNDRFFAVRPEGSVSTLKIQRTERGDSAVYLCASSLNNRGDTEAFFGQGTRLTVV.

V usage is TRBV4-1 and J usage is TRBJ1-6; 9 nucleotides align to TRBD1. Per the germline V gene, CDR1 is MGHRA and CDR2 is YSYEKL. The CDR3 loop spans 18 amino acids. With 3 bases clipped from V and 9 bases from J, the junction kept 15 bases outside the gene matches. CDR3 residues: CASSQRVNGQGNGSPLHF. The CDR3 coding sequence is TGCGCCAGCAGCCAGAGGGTGAACGGACAGGGGAATGGTTCACCCCTCCACTTT.

The rearrangement joins TRBV14 to TRBJ2-7; possibly TRBD1 for D (6 bases). Germline V CDR1 and CDR2: SGHDN, FVKESK. V shed 2 bases and J shed 2 bases, with 19 bases lying between them. CDR3 size: 17 residues. CDR3 amino acids: CASSQTKVGAWAYEQYF. DNA for the CDR3: TGTGCCAGCAGCCAAACCAAAGTGGGGGCCTGGGCCTACGAGCAGTACTTC.

This rearrangement joins TRBV5-4 to TRBJ1-2; TRBD1 matches 11 bases. CDR3 length equals 15 residues. Germline-derived CDR1 and CDR2 are SGHNT and YYREEE (reference sequence). V lost 5 bases and J lost 3; bases outside the gene matches: 6. Here the CDR3 DNA reads TGTGCCAGCAGTTCGGGACAGGGGGTATACTATGGCTACACCTTC. Translation: CASSSGQGVYYGYTF.

The genes are TRBV7-8 and TRBJ2-7, with D perhaps matching TRBD2 (5 bases). Looked up from germline, CDR1 is SGHVS and CDR2 is FQNEAQ. The CDR3 is made up of 13 amino acids. V lost 2 bases and J lost 7, with 12 bases in between. The CDR3 nucleotides read TGTGCCAGCAGCTTACGCCGGGAAAGGGAGCAGTACTTC. It encodes CASSLRREREQYF.

The chain combines TRBV15 with TRBJ1-2; TRBD1 agrees at 9 bases. The CDR3 covers 17 residues. The V and J ends lost 0 bases and 3 bases, in that order; junction bases with no gene match: 8. CDR1 is LNHNV, CDR2 YYDKDF, per germline (reference sequence). The CDR3 loop reads CATSRDSIRTGDYGYTF. CDR3 bases: TGTGCCACCAGCAGAGATTCGATCCGGACAGGGGACTATGGCTACACCTTC.

This clone was observed a single time. CDR3 sequence (DNA): TGTGCCAGCAGTTCCCACTTGGTCGCTCGGGGAGATACGCAGTATTTT. Protein product: CASSSHLVARGDTQYF. This chain joins TRBV6-2 or TRBV6-3 and TRBJ2-3; weak D call: TRBD2 (5 bases). Looked up from germline, CDR1 is MNHEY and CDR2 is SVGEGT. V lost 4 bases to trimming and J lost 5 bases, with 19 bases between them. This CDR3 is 16 amino acids long.

J is TRBJ1-2 and V is TRBV27; maybe TRBD1 (5 bases). CDR1 is MNHEY and CDR2 is SMNVEV in the germline V gene (reference sequence). V shed 3 bases and J shed 4 bases, with 15 bases lying between them. The CDR3 extends over 15 amino acids. The chain's CDR3 is CASSFRQGTGYGYTF. DNA for the CDR3: TGTGCCAGCAGTTTCCGGCAGGGAACTGGCTATGGCTACACCTTC.

The chain's CDR3 is CASTYRRQRNEKLFF. The CDR3 DNA reads TGTGCCAGTACCTATAGGAGACAGAGGAATGAAAAACTGTTTTTT. The rearrangement uses TRBV19 and TRBJ1-4; D possibly corresponds to TRBD1 (5 bases). The CDR3 sequence is 15 residues long. The germline V gene encodes CDR1 LNHDA and CDR2 SQIVND (reference sequence). Trimming took off 7 bases at V and 5 bases at J, with 17 bases between the two ends.

V gene TRBV9 combines with J gene TRBJ1-5; D remains ambiguous. V shed 0 bases and J shed 4 bases, with 8 bases lying between them. This CDR3 is 14 amino acids long. Germline CDR1 is SGDLS and CDR2 is YYNGEE. In DNA form, the CDR3 reads TGTGCCAGCAGCGTAGGTGGCAGAAATCAGCCCCAGCATTTT. It codes for CASSVGGRNQPQHF.

This clone was seen only once. V usage is TRBV28 and J usage is TRBJ2-2; tentative D call: TRBD2 (5 bases). The germline V gene has CDR1 MDHEN and CDR2 SYDVKM. V lost 5 bases and J lost 5, with 21 bases in between. The length of the CDR3 is 17 residues. The CDR3 spells CASSRIPAGVRTGELFF. Written as DNA, the CDR3 is TGTGCCAGCAGTAGAATACCGGCCGGGGTTCGAACCGGGGAGCTGTTTTTT. The full variable domain, its missing parts supplied by reference TRBV28 and TRBJ2-2, is DVKVTQSSRYLVKRTGEKVFLECVQDMDHENMFWYRQDPGLGLRLIYFSYDVKMKEKGDIPEGYSVSREKKERFSLILESASTNQTSMYLCASSRIPAGVRTGELFFGEGSRLTVL.

The CDR3 sequence is CASSGSGNNSPLHF. The DNA for the CDR3 is TGTGCCAGCAGCGGTTCAGGGAATAATTCACCCCTCCACTTT. The chain joins TRBV9 to TRBJ1-6; the D gene is possibly TRBD1 (5 bases). The V end lost 3 bases, the J end lost 5 bases, and 9 bases lay between the germline ends. CDR3 length: 14 amino acids. Germline V CDR1 and CDR2: SGDLS, YYNGEE.

Details on this clone: Other DNA sequences within the sample encode an identical CDR3. The V and J genes are TRBV28 and TRBJ1-2; D not certain. V lost 4 bases to trimming and J lost 4 bases, with 4 bases between them. The CDR3 is 11 amino acids. In germline, CDR1 is MDHEN, CDR2 SYDVKM. The CDR3 loop is CASSSGYGYTF. The DNA of the CDR3 is TGTGCCAGCAGTTCGGGCTATGGCTACACCTTC.

The chain recombines TRBV19 with TRBJ1-3; possibly TRBD1 for D (6 bases). CDR1 and CDR2 (germline): LNHDA, SQIVND (reference sequence). Trimming pared 5 bases from V and 8 bases from J, leaving 25 bases between. CDR3 size: 17 residues. The CDR3 DNA is TGTGCCAGTAGTGTCACCCAGGGGTTCAAAAAGGCTTACACCATATATTTT. Residues: CASSVTQGFKKAYTIYF.

This clone was detected only once. The chain carries TRBV27 and TRBJ2-3; TRBD1 aligns across 7 bases. The CDR3 contains 17 residues. Germline V gene data show CDR1 as MNHEY and CDR2 as SMNVEV (reference sequence). J lost 0 bases, V lost 3 bases, and 9 bases had no gene match. DNA for the CDR3: TGTGCCAGCAGTTTGTACAGGGGACATGTTAGCACAGATACGCAGTATTTT. Amino acid sequence: CASSLYRGHVSTDTQYF.

The chain is built from TRBV25-1 and TRBJ2-3; D not certain. The V end lost 3 bases, the J end lost 5 bases, and 12 bases lay between the germline ends. The CDR3 runs to 14 residues. Germline loops: CDR1 MGHDK, CDR2 SYGVNS. CDR3 DNA sequence: TGTGCCAGCAGTGATTCAGGTAAAGGAGATACGCAGTATTTT. It yields the protein CASSDSGKGDTQYF.

This chain connects TRBV9 to TRBJ1-5; maybe TRBD1 (5 bases). CDR1 is SGDLS, CDR2 YYNGEE, per germline. The CDR3 has 15 residues. V shed 0 bases and J shed 6 bases, with 13 bases lying between them. This CDR3 is CASSVEPGGGQPQHF. The CDR3 nucleotides are TGTGCCAGCAGCGTAGAACCAGGCGGGGGTCAGCCCCAGCATTTT.

The V gene is TRBV15, the J gene TRBJ1-5; tentative D call: TRBD1 (5 bases). The CDR3 spans 18 residues. V lost 0 bases, J lost 8 bases, and 23 bases lay in between. Germline CDR1 LNHNV, CDR2 YYDKDF (reference sequence). The CDR3 reads CATSRDLFSQRGGKPQHF. Here the CDR3 DNA reads TGTGCCACCAGCAGAGATCTTTTTTCTCAGCGCGGGGGTAAGCCCCAGCATTTT.

This chain connects TRBV28 to TRBJ2-7; D perhaps matches TRBD1 (5 bases). Deletions cut 6 bases from V and 2 bases from J, with 14 bases between. CDR3 size: 14 residues. CDR1 and CDR2 (germline): MDHEN, SYDVKM. The CDR3 bases are TGTGCCAGCAGGAACCAGGGATTTCCCTACGAGCAGTACTTC. Translating it yields CASRNQGFPYEQYF.

V gene TRBV18 combines with J gene TRBJ1-6; D not certain. The CDR3 runs to 13 residues. Germline-derived CDR1 and CDR2 are KGHSH and LQKENI. Trimming cost V 3 bases and J 8 bases, with 8 bases left between them. The CDR3 nucleotides read TGTGCCAGCTCACCCCTGGCGGATTCACCCCTCCACTTT. As protein: CASSPLADSPLHF.

The chain recombines TRBV28 with TRBJ1-1; 7 bases align to TRBD1. V dropped 4 bases and J dropped 10; count of bases not matched to a gene: 6. The CDR3 sequence is 12 residues long. Germline CDR1 MDHEN, CDR2 SYDVKM. CDR3 in DNA: TGTGCCAGCAGTTCACAGGGGCTGGGAGCTTTCTTT. This sequence encodes CASSSQGLGAFF.

The V call is TRBV5-1, the J call TRBJ1-6; D is unclear. This CDR3 is built from 15 residues. Per the germline V gene, CDR1 is SGHRS and CDR2 is YFSETQ. V was pared by 4 bases and J by 10 bases, with 18 bases between. CDR3 DNA: TGCGCCAGCAGCGGGGAGGCCGGACGTAACTCACCCCTCCACTTT. This gives the protein CASSGEAGRNSPLHF. The full variable domain, with the rest looked up from reference TRBV5-1 and TRBJ1-6, is KAGVTQTPRYLIKTRGQQVTLSCSPISGHRSVSWYQQTPGQGLQFLFEYFSETQRNKGNFPGRFSGRQFSNSRSEMNVSTLELGDSALYLCASSGEAGRNSPLHFGNGTRLTVT.

In its sample, this clone was seen once. The V and J genes are TRBV12-3 or TRBV12-4 and TRBJ2-7; TRBD1 matches at 7 bases. This CDR3 is 12 amino acids long. V shed 6 bases and J 2 bases; nucleotides not matched to a gene: 1. The CDR3 loop is CASRGQPYEQYF. CDR3 sequence (DNA): TGTGCCAGCAGGGGACAGCCCTACGAGCAGTACTTC.

This rearrangement joins TRBV30 to TRBJ1-5; TRBD1 is a possible D gene (6 bases). CDR1 is GTSNPN, CDR2 SVGIG, per germline (reference sequence). The CDR3 totals 13 residues. Trimming pared 1 base from V and 3 bases from J, leaving 7 bases between. The CDR3 DNA sequence: TGTGCCTGGAGTGGGGACATCAATCAGCCCCAGCATTTT. Translation gives CAWSGDINQPQHF.